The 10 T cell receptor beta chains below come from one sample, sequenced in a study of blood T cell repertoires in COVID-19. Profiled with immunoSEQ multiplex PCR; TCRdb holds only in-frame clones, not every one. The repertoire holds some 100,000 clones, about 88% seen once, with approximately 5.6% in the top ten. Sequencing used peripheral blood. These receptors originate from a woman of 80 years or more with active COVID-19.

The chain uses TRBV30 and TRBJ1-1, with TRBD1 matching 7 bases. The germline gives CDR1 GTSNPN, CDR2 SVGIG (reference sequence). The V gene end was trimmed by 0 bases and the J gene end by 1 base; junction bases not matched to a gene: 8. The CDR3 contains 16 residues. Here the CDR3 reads CAWSVQGTATNTEAFF. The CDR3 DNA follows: TGTGCCTGGAGTGTACAGGGGACAGCGACGAACACTGAAGCTTTCTTT.

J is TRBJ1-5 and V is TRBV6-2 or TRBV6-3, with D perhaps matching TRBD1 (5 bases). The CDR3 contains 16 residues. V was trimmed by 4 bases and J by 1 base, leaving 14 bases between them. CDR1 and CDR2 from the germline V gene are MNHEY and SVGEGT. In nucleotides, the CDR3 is TGTGCCAGCAGTTCCCCTCTTGGGGCGAGCAATCAGCCCCAGCATTTT. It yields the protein CASSSPLGASNQPQHF.

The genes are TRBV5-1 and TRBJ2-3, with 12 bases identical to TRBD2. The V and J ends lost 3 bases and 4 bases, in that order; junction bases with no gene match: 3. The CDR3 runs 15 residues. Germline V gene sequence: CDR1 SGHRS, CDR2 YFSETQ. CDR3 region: CASSSLAGGPDTQYF. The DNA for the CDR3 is TGCGCCAGCAGCTCCCTAGCGGGAGGGCCAGATACGCAGTATTTT.

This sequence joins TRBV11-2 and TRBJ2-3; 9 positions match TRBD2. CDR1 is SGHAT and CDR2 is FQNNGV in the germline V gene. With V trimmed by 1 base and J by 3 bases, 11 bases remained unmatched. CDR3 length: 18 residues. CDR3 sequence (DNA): TGTGCCAGCAGCTTAGTAGTGAGGGGCGGGAGGGGGACAGATACGCAGTATTTT. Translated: CASSLVVRGGRGTDTQYF.

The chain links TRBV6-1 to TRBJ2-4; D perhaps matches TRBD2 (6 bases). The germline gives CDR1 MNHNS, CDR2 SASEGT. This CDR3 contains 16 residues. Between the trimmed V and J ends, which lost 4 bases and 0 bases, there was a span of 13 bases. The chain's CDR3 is CASSGQRGLAKNIQYF. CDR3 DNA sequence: TGTGCCAGCAGTGGTCAAAGGGGACTAGCCAAAAACATTCAGTACTTC.

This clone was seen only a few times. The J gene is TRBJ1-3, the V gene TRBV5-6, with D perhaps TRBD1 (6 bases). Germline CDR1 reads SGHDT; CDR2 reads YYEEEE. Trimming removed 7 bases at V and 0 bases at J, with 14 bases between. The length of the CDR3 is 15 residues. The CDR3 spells CASAWGPSSGNTIYF. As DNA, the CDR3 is TGTGCCAGCGCCTGGGGGCCTTCCTCTGGAAACACCATATATTTT.

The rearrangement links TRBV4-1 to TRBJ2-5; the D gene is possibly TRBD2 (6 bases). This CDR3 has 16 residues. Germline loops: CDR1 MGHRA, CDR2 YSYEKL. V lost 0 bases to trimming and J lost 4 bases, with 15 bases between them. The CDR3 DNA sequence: TGCGCCAGCAGCCAAGATTCCCCCGTGCGGGGAGAGACCCAGTACTTC. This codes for CASSQDSPVRGETQYF.

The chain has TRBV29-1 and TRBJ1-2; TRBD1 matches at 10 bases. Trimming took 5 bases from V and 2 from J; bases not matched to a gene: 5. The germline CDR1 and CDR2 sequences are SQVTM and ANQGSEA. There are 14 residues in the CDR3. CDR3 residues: CSVLTGGRNYGYTF. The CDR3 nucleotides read TGCAGCGTTCTGACAGGGGGCAGAAACTATGGCTACACCTTC. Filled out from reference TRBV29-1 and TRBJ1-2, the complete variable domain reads SAVISQKPSRDICQRGTSLTIQCQVDSQVTMMFWYRQQPGQSLTLIATANQGSEATYESGFVIDKFPISRPNLTFSTLTVSNMSPEDSSIYLCSVLTGGRNYGYTFGSGTRLTVV.

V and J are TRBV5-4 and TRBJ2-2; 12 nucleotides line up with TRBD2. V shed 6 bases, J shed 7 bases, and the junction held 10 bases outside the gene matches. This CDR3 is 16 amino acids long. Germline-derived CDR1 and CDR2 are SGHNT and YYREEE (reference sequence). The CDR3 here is CASTTRTSGTVGELFF. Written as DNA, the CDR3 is TGTGCCAGCACGACCCGGACTAGCGGGACGGTCGGGGAGCTGTTTTTT.

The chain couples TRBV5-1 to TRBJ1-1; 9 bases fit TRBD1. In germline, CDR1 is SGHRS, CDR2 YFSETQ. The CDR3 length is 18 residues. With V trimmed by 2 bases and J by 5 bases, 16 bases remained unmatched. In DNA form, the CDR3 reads TGCGCCAGCAGCTTCCAGACAGGGGGGAATTCTAAGGGGACTGAAGCTTTCTTT. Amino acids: CASSFQTGGNSKGTEAFF.